This T cell receptor beta chain was documented in a study of control samples from healthy donors and cancer patients. Per the germline V gene, CDR1 is LNHDA and CDR2 is SQIVND (reference sequence). The CDR3 is 13 residues long. Trimming took 4 bases from V and 3 from J, leaving 9 bases between them. Clones were read by immunoSEQ multiplex PCR, and TCRdb kept only the in-frame ones, dropping some. This sample has 50,000 to 75,000 clones, with about 90% found just once. This sequence joins TRBV19 and TRBJ1-1; weak D call: TRBD1 (6 bases). The sample consisted of PBMCs. The TCR sequence derives from a man aged 60 to 75 with colorectal cancer. DNA of the CDR3: TGTGCCAGTAGTAACAGGGATTACACTGAAGCTTTCTTT. It yields the protein CASSNRDYTEAFF.